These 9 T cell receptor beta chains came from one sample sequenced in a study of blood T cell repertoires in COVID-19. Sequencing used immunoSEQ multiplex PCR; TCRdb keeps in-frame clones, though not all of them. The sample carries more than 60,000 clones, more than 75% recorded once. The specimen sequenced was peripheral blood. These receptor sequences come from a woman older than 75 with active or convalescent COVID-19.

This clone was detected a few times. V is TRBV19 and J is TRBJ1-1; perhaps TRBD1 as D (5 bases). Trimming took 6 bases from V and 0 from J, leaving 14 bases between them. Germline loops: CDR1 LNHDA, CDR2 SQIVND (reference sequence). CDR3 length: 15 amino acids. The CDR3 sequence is CASRGRSGVNTEAFF. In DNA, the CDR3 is TGTGCCAGTAGGGGGCGCTCGGGCGTGAACACTGAAGCTTTCTTT.

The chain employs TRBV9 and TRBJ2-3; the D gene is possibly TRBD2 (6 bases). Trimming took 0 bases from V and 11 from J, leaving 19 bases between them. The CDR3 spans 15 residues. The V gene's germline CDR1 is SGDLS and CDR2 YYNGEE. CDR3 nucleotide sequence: TGTGCCAGCAGCGTAGCTGAGGGTAGCGGCGTCTTGCAGTATTTT. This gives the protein CASSVAEGSGVLQYF. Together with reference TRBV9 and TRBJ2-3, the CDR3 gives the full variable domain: DSGVTQTPKHLITATGQRVTLRCSPRSGDLSVYWYQQSLDQGLQFLIQYYNGEERAKGNILERFSAQQFPDLHSELNLSSLELGDSALYFCASSVAEGSGVLQYFGPGTRLTVL.

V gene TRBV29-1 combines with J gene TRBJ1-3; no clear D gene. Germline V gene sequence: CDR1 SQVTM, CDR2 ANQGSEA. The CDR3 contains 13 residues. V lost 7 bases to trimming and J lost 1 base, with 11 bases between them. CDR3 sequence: CSAMVGSGNTIYF. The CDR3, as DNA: TGCAGCGCGATGGTCGGGTCTGGAAACACCATATATTTT. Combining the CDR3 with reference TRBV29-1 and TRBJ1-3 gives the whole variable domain SAVISQKPSRDICQRGTSLTIQCQVDSQVTMMFWYRQQPGQSLTLIATANQGSEATYESGFVIDKFPISRPNLTFSTLTVSNMSPEDSSIYLCSAMVGSGNTIYFGEGSWLTVV.

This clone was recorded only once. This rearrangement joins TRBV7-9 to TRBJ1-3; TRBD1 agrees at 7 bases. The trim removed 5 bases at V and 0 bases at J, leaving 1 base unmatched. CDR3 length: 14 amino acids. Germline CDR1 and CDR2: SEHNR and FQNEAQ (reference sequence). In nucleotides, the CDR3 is TGTGCCAGCAGCCGGACAGGCTCTGGAAACACCATATATTTT. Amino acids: CASSRTGSGNTIYF.

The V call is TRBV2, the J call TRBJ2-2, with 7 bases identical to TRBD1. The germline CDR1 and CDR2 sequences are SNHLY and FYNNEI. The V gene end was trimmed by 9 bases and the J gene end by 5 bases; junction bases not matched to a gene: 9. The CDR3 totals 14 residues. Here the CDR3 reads CARRGGAVTGELFF. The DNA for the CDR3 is TGTGCCAGGAGAGGGGGCGCGGTTACCGGGGAGCTGTTTTTT.

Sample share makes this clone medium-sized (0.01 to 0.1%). In nucleotides, the CDR3 is TGCAGCGTTGAAGAAGGACAGACTAGCGGCATAAGGGGAGATACGCAGTATTTT. Encoded protein: CSVEEGQTSGIRGDTQYF. The rearrangement uses TRBV29-1 and TRBJ2-3; 9 bases fit TRBD2. V dropped 0 bases and J dropped 5; count of bases not matched to a gene: 15. The CDR3 loop spans 18 amino acids. The germline CDR1 and CDR2 sequences are SQVTM and ANQGSEA.

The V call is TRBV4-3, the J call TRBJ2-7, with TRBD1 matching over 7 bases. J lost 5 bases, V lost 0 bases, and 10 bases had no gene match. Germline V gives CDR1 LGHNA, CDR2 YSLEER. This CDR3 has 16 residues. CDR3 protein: CASSQDWRQGRNEQYF. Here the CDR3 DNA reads TGCGCCAGCAGCCAAGATTGGAGACAGGGAAGAAACGAGCAGTACTTC.

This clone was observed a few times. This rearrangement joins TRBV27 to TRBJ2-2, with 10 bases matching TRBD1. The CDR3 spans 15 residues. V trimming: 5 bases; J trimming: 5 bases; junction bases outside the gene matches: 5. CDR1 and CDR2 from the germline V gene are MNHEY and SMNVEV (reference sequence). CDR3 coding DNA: TGTGCCAGCAGTAGGGACAGGGGAAGGACCGGGGAGCTGTTTTTT. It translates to CASSRDRGRTGELFF.

CDR3 sequence (DNA): TGTGCCAGCAGTTACTCGGGGCTATTGAACACTGAAGCTTTCTTT. Protein: CASSYSGLLNTEAFF. The J gene is TRBJ1-1, the V gene TRBV6-5; possibly TRBD1 for D (5 bases). CDR1 is MNHEY and CDR2 is SVGAGI in the germline V gene. Trimming stripped 0 bases from V and 0 bases from J, with 8 bases between. This CDR3 is 15 amino acids long.